Below are 29 T cell receptor beta chains sequenced from a single sample in a study of spatial heterogeneity in lung cancer. Time point noted: blood at routine non-recurrence follow-up after resection. Whole RNA was taken from tumor, nontumor lung or frozen PBMC; it was then sequenced unsorted. TCRdb reprocessed the 5' RACE reads via MiXCR and lists one record per CDR3 protein. The profile covers roughly 120,000 distinct CDR3 sequences, with 12% appearing a single time and around 16% taken by the ten largest. The starting material was PBMCs, obtained at follow-up. These receptors all come from a male donor with early-stage non-small cell lung cancer.

The chain uses TRBV29-1 and TRBJ1-1, with D possibly matching TRBD1 (5 bases). CDR3 length: 15 residues. Germline V gene lookup returns CDR1 SQVTM and CDR2 ANQGSEA. V was pared by 3 bases and J by 4 bases, with 18 bases between. The CDR3 nucleotides read TGCAGCGTTGAGAGAGGAACAGGCCGAGGCACTGAAGCTTTCTTT. Protein product: CSVERGTGRGTEAFF.

This clonotype was observed many times. The chain has TRBV9 and TRBJ1-2; the match to TRBD1 covers 7 bases. V dropped 0 bases and J dropped 4; count of bases not matched to a gene: 6. There are 15 residues in the CDR3. Germline V lookup: CDR1 SGDLS, CDR2 YYNGEE. CDR3 DNA: TGTGCCAGCAGCGTAGCGACCGGGACAGCCTATGGCTACACCTTC. Translating it yields CASSVATGTAYGYTF.

The rearrangement joins TRBV18 to TRBJ2-5; D may be TRBD2 (5 bases). From germline, CDR1 is KGHSH and CDR2 LQKENI. The length of the CDR3 is 14 residues. V dropped 1 base and J dropped 7 bases, with 13 bases sitting between them. Written as DNA, the CDR3 is TGTGCCAGCTCACCACGCGATAGCGACGGGACCCAGTACTTC. Translating gives CASSPRDSDGTQYF.

In regard to this clonotype: This clone may be a read error of a much larger clone one base away. In DNA form, the CDR3 reads TGTGCCAGCAGTGGACAGGGTCGGGCGGAGACCCCGTACTTC. Protein product: CASSGQGRAETPYF. V is TRBV2 and J is TRBJ2-5; TRBD1 aligns across 7 bases. Per germline, CDR1 SNHLY and CDR2 FYNNEI. The CDR3 covers 14 residues.

This clonotype was counted a few times. J is TRBJ2-3 and V is TRBV20-1, with 9 nucleotides matching TRBD2. In germline, CDR1 is DFQATT, CDR2 SNEGSKA (reference sequence). There are 15 residues in the CDR3. The trim removed 3 bases at V and 1 base at J, leaving 5 bases unmatched. CDR3 residues: CSASYSGGGTDTQYF. The CDR3 nucleotides are TGCAGTGCTAGTTATAGCGGGGGTGGCACAGATACGCAGTATTTT.

This clonotype was detected only a few times. This rearrangement joins TRBV24-1 to TRBJ2-3; 7 bases line up with TRBD1. The ends lost 5 bases at V and 4 bases at J; junction bases unmatched: 5. Germline lookup yields CDR1 KGHDR and CDR2 SFDVKD. The CDR3 covers 14 residues. The DNA of the CDR3 is TGTGCCACCAGTGTCGGACAGGACCCAGATACGCAGTATTTT. It yields the protein CATSVGQDPDTQYF.

This clonotype was counted a few times. The chain couples TRBV7-9 to TRBJ2-7, with TRBD1 identical over 10 bases. The CDR3 is 16 amino acids. Trimming cost V 6 bases and J 3 bases; bases outside gene matches: 11. The germline V gene has CDR1 SEHNR and CDR2 FQNEAQ (reference sequence). CDR3 sequence (DNA): TGTGCCAGCAGTCCCCCACCGGGACAGGGGATCTACGAGCAGTACTTC. This encodes CASSPPPGQGIYEQYF.

This sequence joins TRBV24-1 and TRBJ2-6, with D maybe TRBD1 (5 bases). CDR1 and CDR2 (germline): KGHDR, SFDVKD. This CDR3 contains 14 residues. The ends were cut back, 4 bases at V and 12 bases at J, with 15 bases in the middle. The DNA for the CDR3 is TGTGCCACCAGTGACCCCGGACACCACTCCGTCCTGACTTTC. Its translation: CATSDPGHHSVLTF.

Ten or more counts support this clonotype. The chain uses TRBV20-1 and TRBJ2-7, with D perhaps TRBD1 (5 bases). Germline CDR1 and CDR2: DFQATT and SNEGSKA (reference sequence). Trimming cost V 3 bases and J 4 bases, with 10 bases left between them. This CDR3 has 12 amino acids. The CDR3: CSARDGAYEQYF. Here the CDR3 DNA reads TGCAGTGCTAGGGATGGGGCGTACGAGCAGTACTTC.

This clonotype occurred a few times. The chain combines TRBV11-2 with TRBJ2-1, with a tentative D call TRBD1 (5 bases). Germline V gives CDR1 SGHAT, CDR2 FQNNGV. Trimming took 1 base from V and 10 from J, leaving 20 bases between them. CDR3 length equals 16 residues. This CDR3 is CASSLVYQGRSPEQFF. CDR3 nucleotides: TGTGCCAGCAGCTTAGTTTATCAGGGCCGGTCCCCCGAGCAGTTCTTC.

This clonotype occurred a few times. The chain couples TRBV4-2 to TRBJ2-1, with 8 bases matching TRBD2. The CDR3 is made up of 19 amino acids. Unmatched junction bases numbered 14, after V lost 0 bases and J lost 4 bases. Germline V lookup: CDR1 LGHNA, CDR2 YNFKEQ. The CDR3 sequence: CASSQDRTGGPSVYNEQFF. The DNA of the CDR3 is TGTGCCAGCAGCCAAGATAGGACGGGGGGGCCCTCTGTTTACAATGAGCAGTTCTTC.

This clonotype was observed many times. V and J are TRBV10-3 and TRBJ1-2, with 7 nucleotides matching TRBD1. After removal of 0 bases from V and 4 bases from J, the junction contained 2 bases not matched to a gene. CDR3 length: 14 amino acids. Per the germline V gene, CDR1 is ENHRY and CDR2 is SYGVKD. For the CDR3, the DNA is TGTGCCATCAGTGAGTCGGGACAGATCTATGGCTACACCTTC. Translation: CAISESGQIYGYTF.

This clonotype came up many times. The chain uses TRBV28 and TRBJ2-3, with D perhaps matching TRBD2 (6 bases). This CDR3 region has 15 residues. Germline V gene data show CDR1 as MDHEN and CDR2 as SYDVKM. Trimming shortened V by 6 bases and J by 0 bases, and 13 bases separated the two germline ends. The CDR3, as DNA: TGTGCCAGCAGCCCGCCCGGGGGTAGCACAGATACGCAGTATTTT. The encoded protein is CASSPPGGSTDTQYF.

This clonotype appeared many times. The gene calls are TRBV29-1 and TRBJ2-3; 9 positions match TRBD2. With 5 bases clipped from V and 2 bases from J, the junction kept 11 bases outside the gene matches. CDR3 size: 16 residues. CDR1 is SQVTM and CDR2 is ANQGSEA in the germline V gene. CDR3 in DNA: TGCAGCGTTCCGACTAGCGGCATATCGTCCACAGATACGCAGTATTTT. Translated: CSVPTSGISSTDTQYF.

This clonotype was observed at least ten times. The chain joins TRBV28 to TRBJ1-1; no definite D call. Trimming stripped 4 bases from V and 1 base from J, with 10 bases between. This CDR3 contains 14 residues. The V gene's germline CDR1 is MDHEN and CDR2 SYDVKM. The CDR3 loop reads CASSSPQENTEAFF. In nucleotides, the CDR3 is TGTGCCAGCAGTTCTCCCCAGGAGAACACTGAAGCTTTCTTT.

This clonotype has ten or more counts. V usage is TRBV7-6 and J usage is TRBJ2-5; 9 bases line up with TRBD2. The CDR3 runs to 14 residues. The V and J ends lost 5 bases and 2 bases, in that order; junction bases with no gene match: 3. Germline-derived CDR1 and CDR2 are SGHVS and FNYEAQ. The chain's CDR3 is CASSVTSGQETQYF. As DNA, the CDR3 is TGTGCCAGCAGCGTGACTAGCGGACAAGAGACCCAGTACTTC.

This clonotype came up many times. This chain uses TRBV4-2 with TRBJ2-3; 8 bases match TRBD2. Germline V gene lookup returns CDR1 LGHNA and CDR2 YNFKEQ. The V and J ends lost 0 bases and 6 bases, in that order; junction bases with no gene match: 11. This CDR3 spans 17 amino acids. CDR3 in DNA: TGTGCCAGCAGCCAAGATCTCTCCGGGGGGGCAATTGATACGCAGTATTTT. It encodes CASSQDLSGGAIDTQYF.

This clonotype was seen ten or more times. The chain joins TRBV6-5 to TRBJ2-1, with 15 bases identical to TRBD2. Germline CDR1 and CDR2: MNHEY and SVGAGI. After removal of 4 bases from V and 5 bases from J, the junction contained 9 bases not matched to a gene. CDR3 length equals 18 residues. CDR3 in DNA: TGTGCCAGCAGTTTTTCCGGACTAGCGGGGGGGCCTAACAATGAGCAGTTCTTC. It codes for CASSFSGLAGGPNNEQFF.

There are many counts of this clonotype. The chain links TRBV9 to TRBJ2-3; 7 bases fit TRBD1. Germline V gene lookup returns CDR1 SGDLS and CDR2 YYNGEE. J lost 0 bases, V lost 2 bases, and 6 bases had no gene match. The CDR3 totals 16 residues. CDR3 region: CASSVSGGSSTDTQYF. The CDR3 DNA is TGTGCCAGCAGCGTCTCAGGGGGTAGTAGCACAGATACGCAGTATTTT.

This clonotype turned up a few times. The gene calls are TRBV10-3 and TRBJ2-5, with 7 nucleotides matching TRBD1. In germline, CDR1 is ENHRY, CDR2 SYGVKD. V lost 3 bases to trimming and J lost 2 bases; unmatched junction nucleotides: 3. This CDR3 contains 14 residues. The chain's CDR3 is CAISEPGQQETQYF. Written as DNA, the CDR3 is TGTGCCATCAGTGAACCGGGACAGCAAGAGACCCAGTACTTC.

The gene calls are TRBV7-2 and TRBJ2-3; no firm D call. Deletions cut 5 bases from V and 4 bases from J, with 10 bases between. Germline CDR1 is SGHTA and CDR2 is FQGNSA. The CDR3 totals 13 residues. The CDR3 protein is CASSPPGSDTQYF. The CDR3 DNA reads TGTGCCAGCAGCCCCCCAGGCTCAGATACGCAGTATTTT.

This clonotype was detected many times. J is TRBJ2-7 and V is TRBV27; D is unresolved. Trimming shortened V by 5 bases and J by 2 bases, and 1 base separated the two germline ends. Per the germline V gene, CDR1 is MNHEY and CDR2 is SMNVEV (reference sequence). There are 10 residues in the CDR3. The CDR3 sequence: CASSPYEQYF. For the CDR3, the DNA is TGTGCCAGCAGTCCCTACGAGCAGTACTTC.

The CDR3 nucleotides read TGTGCCAGCTCACCGGGACAGAAAGCCGAGCAGTACTTC. This codes for CASSPGQKAEQYF. The V call is TRBV18, the J call TRBJ2-7; TRBD1 matches at 7 bases. CDR1 and CDR2 (germline): KGHSH, LQKENI. After removal of 3 bases from V and 6 bases from J, the junction contained 5 bases not matched to a gene. CDR3 length: 13 residues. Full variable domain (outside the CDR3, taken from reference TRBV18 and TRBJ2-7): NAGVMQNPRHLVRRRGQEARLRCSPMKGHSHVYWYRQLPEEGLKFMVYLQKENIIDESGMPKERFSAEFPKEGPSILRIQQVVRGDSAAYFCASSPGQKAEQYFGPGTRLTVT.

The V gene is TRBV28, the J gene TRBJ2-4; D is undetermined. The CDR3 has 13 residues. Germline loops: CDR1 MDHEN, CDR2 SYDVKM. V was cut by 1 base and J by 6 bases, with 7 bases left in between. In DNA form, the CDR3 reads TGTGCCAGCAGTTTATTTAAGGGAAACATTCAGTACTTC. Its translation is CASSLFKGNIQYF.

This clonotype was detected many times. The V and J genes are TRBV27 and TRBJ2-7; TRBD1 is a possible D gene (6 bases). The CDR3 length is 17 residues. V dropped 4 bases and J dropped 6 bases, with 25 bases sitting between them. CDR1 MNHEY and CDR2 SMNVEV come from the germline V gene (reference sequence). The CDR3 nucleotides are TGTGCCAGCAGTTCTGCCTCCGGGAATCTGAGGGGGAGCGAGCAGTACTTC. It yields the protein CASSSASGNLRGSEQYF.

The chain is built from TRBV7-2 and TRBJ2-7; TRBD1 aligns across 9 bases. Germline V gene lookup returns CDR1 SGHTA and CDR2 FQGNSA. The CDR3 covers 14 residues. V lost 5 bases and J lost 6; bases outside the gene matches: 8. This chain's CDR3 is CASSARQGGREQYF. The CDR3 coding sequence is TGTGCCAGCAGCGCCCGACAGGGGGGACGCGAGCAGTACTTC.

V usage is TRBV27 and J usage is TRBJ1-6; TRBD1 agrees at 11 bases. Germline V CDR1 and CDR2: MNHEY, SMNVEV (reference sequence). The CDR3 is made up of 15 amino acids. The junction had 5 bases not matched to a gene; V was cut back by 6 bases and J by 7 bases. CDR3 in amino acids: CASRAGTGGNSPLHF. CDR3 DNA: TGTGCCAGCAGAGCCGGGACAGGGGGGAATTCACCCCTCCACTTT.

The V call is TRBV2, the J call TRBJ2-3; D possibly uses TRBD1 or TRBD2 (5 bases each). Germline V gene lookup returns CDR1 SNHLY and CDR2 FYNNEI. Trimming pared 6 bases from V and 6 bases from J, leaving 19 bases between. The CDR3 covers 15 residues. DNA of the CDR3: TGTGCCAGCAGCGCCACCGGGGCGATGATTGATACGCAGTATTTT. Its protein is CASSATGAMIDTQYF.

This clonotype was seen more than once but under ten times. In nucleotides, the CDR3 is TGTGCCATCAGTGAGTCCGGAAACACCATATATTTT. This codes for CAISESGNTIYF. V usage is TRBV10-3 and J usage is TRBJ1-3; no definite D call. Trimming left V 0 bases short and J 4 bases short, with 1 base between. CDR3 length: 12 amino acids. CDR1 and CDR2 from the germline V gene are ENHRY and SYGVKD.